The T cell receptor beta chain under discussion was sequenced for a study of blood T cells in healthy people across ages. In its sample, this clonotype was seen a few times. Sample-barcoded 5' priming and a J-beta primer mix drove a second PCR of about 6 to 12 cycles. Every individual sample yielded 2.5 million or more paired-end reads (each containing CDR3). TCRdb re-derived calls from the 5' RACE reads in MiXCR, one entry per CDR3 protein. The repertoire holds 1.5 million to 2 million distinct CDR3 sequences, about 32% seen once, with approximately 10% in the top ten. Deletions cut 0 bases from V and 5 bases from J, with 13 bases between. Looked up from germline, CDR1 is DFQATT and CDR2 is SNEGSKA (reference sequence). This CDR3 has 14 residues.

The chain recombines TRBV20-1 with TRBJ2-5; a weak D match, TRBD1 (5 bases). Sequenced sample: blood. This sequence was found in a woman between 25 and 40 years old in good health. CDR3 region: CSARDGASAETQYF. The CDR3 region has the DNA TGCAGTGCTAGAGATGGGGCGAGCGCCGAGACCCAGTACTTC.